Below are 5 T cell receptor beta chains sequenced from a single sample in a study of blood T cell repertoires in COVID-19 (dated by TCRdb to 2019 to 2021). The library was obtained by the immunoSEQ multiplex PCR assay. The table comes from immuneACCESS by way of TCRdb, which keeps in-frame sequences with V and J called. Part of the clones is missing from these tables; in studies checked, under half for an unresolved V gene and the rest for unknown reasons. The sample table contains under 450,000 clones; only one count was recorded for about 90% of them. Jointly, the top ten make up just under 3% of the sample. Sequencing was performed on PBMCs or T cells enriched from blood (not recorded which). These receptors all stem from a woman in her twenties or thirties who had recovered from COVID-19.

The rearrangement joins TRBV27 to TRBJ2-7, with 8 positions matching TRBD1. Germline V gene lookup returns CDR1 MNHEY and CDR2 SMNVEV (reference sequence). With V trimmed by 7 bases and J by 7 bases, 18 bases remained unmatched. The CDR3 runs 16 residues. This chain's CDR3 is CASISYTGGRGWEQYF. In DNA form, the CDR3 reads TGTGCCAGCATAAGTTATACAGGGGGGCGGGGTTGGGAGCAGTACTTC.

V gene TRBV29-1 combines with J gene TRBJ1-2; no clear D. The V gene's germline CDR1 is SQVTM and CDR2 ANQGSEA. Trimming removed 3 bases from V and 5 bases from J, with 16 bases in between. The CDR3 is 14 residues long. The CDR3, as DNA: TGCAGCGTTGACCGCAGGCTGGGAGGATATGGCTACACCTTC. Translated, it gives CSVDRRLGGYGYTF. Based on the CDR3 plus reference TRBV29-1 and TRBJ1-2, the full variable domain is SAVISQKPSRDICQRGTSLTIQCQVDSQVTMMFWYRQQPGQSLTLIATANQGSEATYESGFVIDKFPISRPNLTFSTLTVSNMSPEDSSIYLCSVDRRLGGYGYTFGSGTRLTVV.

A few counts support this clone. The V call is TRBV5-4, the J call TRBJ1-2; D perhaps matches TRBD1 (6 bases). CDR1 SGHNT and CDR2 YYREEE come from the germline V gene (reference sequence). The CDR3 is made up of 13 amino acids. Trimming shortened V by 0 bases and J by 5 bases, and 8 bases separated the two germline ends. CDR3 protein: CASSLGTAYGYTF. CDR3 nucleotides: TGTGCCAGCAGCTTGGGGACAGCTTATGGCTACACCTTC.

This CDR3 is CASTSGAMNTGELFF. The CDR3 DNA sequence: TGTGCCAGCACTTCGGGAGCTATGAACACCGGGGAGCTGTTTTTT. V and J are TRBV6-5 and TRBJ2-2, with D perhaps TRBD2 (6 bases). This CDR3 region has 15 residues. Germline V gives CDR1 MNHEY, CDR2 SVGAGI. V was pared by 7 bases and J by 1 base, with 13 bases between.

This clone has a handful of counts. The genes are TRBV11-2 and TRBJ1-1; TRBD1 matches at 9 bases. CDR1 SGHAT and CDR2 FQNNGV come from the germline V gene. The CDR3 covers 15 residues. Germline trimming cut 2 bases from V and 7 bases from J; bases unmatched to any gene: 8. This chain's CDR3 is CASSLSRDRVFEAFF. The CDR3 coding sequence is TGTGCCAGCAGCTTATCCCGGGACAGGGTTTTTGAAGCTTTCTTT.